This TCR beta chain was identified in a study of T cells in localized non-small cell lung cancer. This table comes from immunoSEQ multiplex PCR, and its TCRdb copy is limited to in-frame clones, with some not included. The sample carries 40,000 or so clones, around 79% recorded once. Germline CDR1 and CDR2: MNHNS and SASEGT. The CDR3 spans 14 residues. Trimming removed 8 bases from V and 2 bases from J, with 13 bases in between. Findings of the study overall: Adjacent uninvolved lung tissue had the highest T cell clonality, exceeding tumor. Higher blood T cell density tracked longer overall survival. Appearances in adjacent lung were noted for a median approximately 50 of the top 100 tumor clones. Sequencing was restricted to one tumor region; therefore, heterogeneity remains possible.

Regarding this clone: Antigen unknown.

The material was peripheral blood, obtained before any cancer treatment. The chain combines TRBV6-1 with TRBJ1-3, with a possible D match to TRBD1 (6 bases). This sequence originates from a male donor older than 55 with stage III squamous cell lung carcinoma. This CDR3 is CASLSGGAGNTIYF. In DNA form, the CDR3 reads TGTGCCAGCCTCAGCGGGGGCGCTGGAAACACCATATATTTT.